This entry lists 28 T cell receptor beta chains sequenced from one sample in a study of cytomegalovirus exposure and HLA in healthy donors (dated by TCRdb to the late 2010s). The method behind the library was the immunoSEQ multiplex PCR assay. For the multiplex PCR, a mixture combining 60 forward primers for TCR Vbeta segments and 13 reverse primers for TCR Jbeta segments was used. In TCRdb, the immuneACCESS table is reduced to in-frame sequences with V and J assigned. These tables do not hold every clone; where another copy was compared, an unresolved V gene accounts for under half, and the others remain unexplained. The sample includes about 150,000 clones, with 79% observed a single time. The top ten constitute roughly 6% of the sample. Sequencing was performed on PBMCs. These receptors were collected from a man aged 50-59 years in good health and CMV-seropositive.

This clone was counted between two and nine times. The CDR3 DNA is TGCAGCGTTCCTAGCGGGAGGGCCTATGAGCAGTTCTTC. Translation: CSVPSGRAYEQFF. V and J are TRBV29-1 and TRBJ2-1; TRBD2 matches 12 bases. Unmatched junction bases numbered 4, after V lost 5 bases and J lost 8 bases. This CDR3 contains 13 residues. Germline V gene lookup returns CDR1 SQVTM and CDR2 ANQGSEA.

The chain employs TRBV19 and TRBJ2-7; possible D gene TRBD1, 5 bases. Germline assignment: CDR1 LNHDA and CDR2 SQIVND (reference sequence). The CDR3 extends over 16 amino acids. Trimming pared 3 bases from V and 3 bases from J, leaving 18 bases between. The CDR3 DNA follows: TGTGCCAGTAGTATTAGTAGGTCAGGGTCAAGCTACGAGCAGTACTTC. It codes for CASSISRSGSSYEQYF.

This clone turned up a few times. This sequence joins TRBV5-6 and TRBJ1-4; 7 bases are a match to TRBD1. The germline V gene encodes CDR1 SGHDT and CDR2 YYEEEE. The junction had 13 bases not matched to a gene; V was cut back by 3 bases and J by 8 bases. The CDR3 spans 16 residues. As DNA, the CDR3 is TGTGCCAGCAGCTCGACAGGGCGAATCCCGGACGAAAAACTGTTTTTT. Residues: CASSSTGRIPDEKLFF.

This clone was detected a few times. The genes are TRBV9 and TRBJ2-2; D might be TRBD2 (6 bases). Germline loops: CDR1 SGDLS, CDR2 YYNGEE. The CDR3 spans 16 residues. Trimming cost V 0 bases and J 5 bases, with 14 bases left between them. The CDR3: CASSVEGAAGTGELFF. For the CDR3, the DNA is TGTGCCAGCAGCGTAGAGGGAGCGGCGGGGACCGGGGAGCTGTTTTTT.

The chain joins TRBV2 to TRBJ2-1, with D hard to call. The CDR3 sequence is 12 residues long. V was clipped by 3 bases and J by 3 bases, with 3 bases between them. CDR1 SNHLY and CDR2 FYNNEI come from the germline V gene. This CDR3 reads CASSDSYNEQFF. CDR3 nucleotide sequence: TGTGCCAGCAGTGACAGCTACAATGAGCAGTTCTTC.

This clone was observed a handful of times. The chain combines TRBV10-3 with TRBJ2-7; TRBD1 is a possible D gene (5 bases). CDR3 length: 14 amino acids. In germline, CDR1 is ENHRY, CDR2 SYGVKD. Trimming shortened V by 6 bases and J by 2 bases, and 14 bases separated the two germline ends. Written as DNA, the CDR3 is TGTGCCATCAGGCCCGACAGAGGCGCCTACGAGCAGTACTTC. Translation: CAIRPDRGAYEQYF.

This clone was counted a few times. The rearrangement uses TRBV7-8 and TRBJ2-5; tentative D call: TRBD1 (5 bases). The CDR3 has 13 amino acids. In germline, CDR1 is SGHVS, CDR2 FQNEAQ. V was clipped by 1 base and J by 14 bases, with 17 bases between them. CDR3 sequence: CASSLDLDSTLYF. DNA of the CDR3: TGTGCCAGCAGCTTAGACCTAGACAGTACACTTTACTTC.

The DNA of the CDR3 is TGTGCCAGTAGTATGTTACCGGAGAGCCGCGAGCAGTACTTC. Its translation: CASSMLPESREQYF. The rearrangement uses TRBV19 and TRBJ2-7; no reliable D call. The germline CDR1 and CDR2 sequences are LNHDA and SQIVND (reference sequence). Trimming cost V 3 bases and J 6 bases, with 15 bases left between them. The CDR3 covers 14 residues.

The rearrangement links TRBV28 to TRBJ2-3, with D perhaps matching TRBD2 (6 bases). The CDR3 is 16 amino acids. Germline assignment: CDR1 MDHEN and CDR2 SYDVKM. The V and J ends lost 5 bases and 0 bases respectively, with 15 bases between them. In DNA form, the CDR3 reads TGTGCCAGCAGTGGGGCTAGCGTAACTAGCACAGATACGCAGTATTTT. Encoded protein: CASSGASVTSTDTQYF.

Comment on this clone: An end of the junction does not agree with germline; a read error may underlie this. The chain employs TRBV7-9 and TRBJ2-7; 7 positions agree with TRBD2. This CDR3 spans 15 amino acids. Germline CDR1 and CDR2: SEHNR and FQNEAQ (reference sequence). CDR3 sequence: CSSSHPAGASHEQYF. CDR3 sequence (DNA): TGTTCCAGCAGCCACCCGGCGGGAGCGTCCCACGAGCAGTACTTC.

The rearrangement links TRBV5-1 to TRBJ1-4; TRBD1 aligns across 11 bases. Losses at the gene ends were 0 bases for V and 6 bases for J; bases not matched to a gene: 1. Germline-derived CDR1 and CDR2 are SGHRS and YFSETQ. The CDR3 covers 15 residues. For the CDR3, the DNA is TGCGCCAGCAGCTTGGGGACAGGGGGCGATGAAAAACTGTTTTTT. Protein sequence: CASSLGTGGDEKLFF.

V gene TRBV2 combines with J gene TRBJ2-1; D gene unclear. V shed 6 bases and J shed 9 bases, with 15 bases lying between them. The CDR3 loop spans 13 amino acids. Germline lookup yields CDR1 SNHLY and CDR2 FYNNEI. This CDR3 reads CASSLTATGEQFF. The CDR3 nucleotides are TGTGCCAGCAGCCTTACCGCTACCGGTGAGCAGTTCTTC.

The chain is built from TRBV28 and TRBJ2-5, with TRBD1 as a possible D gene (5 bases). V was shortened by 6 bases and J by 5 bases, with 10 bases between the two germline ends. The V gene's germline CDR1 is MDHEN and CDR2 SYDVKM. CDR3 size: 12 residues. This chain's CDR3 is CASSSGHETQYF. In nucleotides, the CDR3 is TGTGCCAGCAGCTCAGGGCACGAGACCCAGTACTTC.

This clone was counted once. The chain combines TRBV5-6 with TRBJ2-1; no reliable D call. CDR3 length: 17 residues. The germline V gene has CDR1 SGHDT and CDR2 YYEEEE. V was pared by 2 bases and J by 0 bases, with 15 bases between. The CDR3 here is CASSFSTSWSSYNEQFF. CDR3 DNA sequence: TGTGCCAGCAGCTTTAGTACAAGTTGGAGCTCCTACAATGAGCAGTTCTTC.

This rearrangement joins TRBV5-6 to TRBJ1-1, with D perhaps matching TRBD1 (6 bases). Germline values: CDR1 SGHDT, CDR2 YYEEEE. The ends were cut back, 3 bases at V and 3 bases at J, with 15 bases in the middle. CDR3 length equals 15 residues. CDR3 in amino acids: CASSWGQYSHTEAFF. CDR3 sequence (DNA): TGTGCCAGCAGCTGGGGGCAGTACTCTCACACTGAAGCTTTCTTT.

A note on this clone: One junction end does not reproduce the germline sequence, and a read error may be involved. V and J are TRBV19 and TRBJ2-7, with 8 bases lining up with TRBD1. The germline gives CDR1 LNHDA, CDR2 SQIVND (reference sequence). The CDR3 is 16 amino acids. In DNA form, the CDR3 reads TGTGCCGGTAGTCACTATACCGGGACAGGCACCTACGAGCAGTACTTC. Its protein is CAGSHYTGTGTYEQYF.

This clone was counted only a few times. The chain is built from TRBV18 and TRBJ2-5; 14 positions match TRBD2. The CDR3 covers 16 residues. The germline gives CDR1 KGHSH, CDR2 LQKENI. Losses at the gene ends were 4 bases for V and 4 bases for J; bases not matched to a gene: 5. The CDR3 sequence: CASSRTSGRQGETQYF. The CDR3, as DNA: TGTGCCAGCTCACGGACTAGCGGGAGGCAGGGAGAGACCCAGTACTTC.

This rearrangement joins TRBV29-1 to TRBJ2-1, with D maybe TRBD1 (6 bases). Germline V lookup: CDR1 SQVTM, CDR2 ANQGSEA. Trimming stripped 7 bases from V and 2 bases from J, with 9 bases between. This CDR3 has 12 residues. CDR3 nucleotides: TGCAGCGCCTGGACAGCCTACAATGAGCAGTTCTTC. Residues: CSAWTAYNEQFF.

This clone was detected once. This sequence joins TRBV2 and TRBJ2-5; TRBD1 matches at 10 bases. CDR1 is SNHLY, CDR2 FYNNEI, per germline. Germline trimming cut 2 bases from V and 4 bases from J; bases unmatched to any gene: 7. The CDR3 is 16 amino acids. The CDR3 DNA reads as TGTGCCAGCAGTGAATGGCGGACAGGGGGACGAGAGACCCAGTACTTC. Its protein product is CASSEWRTGGRETQYF. The variable domain in full, completed from reference TRBV2 and TRBJ2-5, reads EPEVTQTPSHQVTQMGQEVILRCVPISNHLYFYWYRQILGQKVEFLVSFYNNEISEKSEIFDDQFSVERPDGSNFTLKIRSTKLEDSAMYFCASSEWRTGGRETQYFGPGTRLLVL.

The chain carries TRBV9 and TRBJ2-2; D is undetermined. V was shortened by 3 bases and J by 6 bases, with 9 bases between the two germline ends. Germline-derived CDR1 and CDR2 are SGDLS and YYNGEE. CDR3 length: 13 residues. The CDR3 sequence is CASSAARAGELFF. The CDR3 bases are TGTGCCAGCAGCGCAGCACGGGCCGGGGAGCTGTTTTTT.

The V call is TRBV10-1, the J call TRBJ2-2; TRBD2 matches at 8 bases. V trimming: 8 bases; J trimming: 6 bases; junction bases outside the gene matches: 8. The CDR3 runs to 14 residues. Germline V CDR1 and CDR2: WNHNN, SYGVQD (reference sequence). CDR3 sequence reads: CASRSGGRSGELFF. For the CDR3, the DNA is TGCGCCAGCCGCTCGGGCGGGAGGTCCGGGGAGCTGTTTTTT.

The chain carries TRBV7-3 and TRBJ2-3, with D uncertain. With 5 bases removed from V and 6 bases from J, the gap between germline ends came to 15 bases. The CDR3 is 14 amino acids. Germline V gives CDR1 SGHTA, CDR2 FQGTGA. CDR3 sequence: CASSPTSSVDTQYF. The CDR3 bases are TGTGCCAGCAGCCCCACGTCTAGTGTGGATACGCAGTATTTT.

The genes are TRBV10-3 and TRBJ1-5; the D is unclear. The CDR3 runs to 13 residues. The V gene lost 9 bases and the J gene lost 5 bases, with 14 bases spanning the gap. Germline loops: CDR1 ENHRY, CDR2 SYGVKD. The CDR3 loop is CAIRRERDQPQHF. Here the CDR3 DNA reads TGTGCCATAAGGAGGGAACGGGATCAGCCCCAGCATTTT.

The V gene is TRBV18, the J gene TRBJ2-1; 7 positions agree with TRBD2. The V gene's germline CDR1 is KGHSH and CDR2 LQKENI. V was pared by 4 bases and J by 0 bases, with 6 bases of the junction left unmatched. The CDR3 is made up of 16 amino acids. The chain's CDR3 is CASSRRQRDSYNEQFF. In DNA, the CDR3 is TGTGCCAGCTCACGCCGACAGCGGGACTCCTACAATGAGCAGTTCTTC.

The rearrangement links TRBV6-1 to TRBJ1-5, with D perhaps TRBD1 (6 bases). The germline V and J ends were trimmed by 5 bases and 7 bases, with 15 bases remaining between them. The CDR3 length is 14 residues. Looked up from germline, CDR1 is MNHNS and CDR2 is SASEGT. The DNA for the CDR3 is TGTGCCAGCAGTACCAGGACAGCAGGACAGCCCCAGCATTTT. Translated, it gives CASSTRTAGQPQHF.

The V call is TRBV2, the J call TRBJ2-7, with 11 bases fitting TRBD2. CDR1 is SNHLY, CDR2 FYNNEI, per germline. V lost 4 bases to trimming and J lost 3 bases; unmatched junction nucleotides: 26. The CDR3 is 22 amino acids. The CDR3 is CASSGGTSETSGEVFVFYEQYF. In DNA form, the CDR3 reads TGTGCCAGCAGTGGGGGAACTTCTGAGACTAGCGGGGAAGTGTTTGTTTTCTACGAGCAGTACTTC. Full variable domain (missing parts from reference TRBV2 and TRBJ2-7): EPEVTQTPSHQVTQMGQEVILRCVPISNHLYFYWYRQILGQKVEFLVSFYNNEISEKSEIFDDQFSVERPDGSNFTLKIRSTKLEDSAMYFCASSGGTSETSGEVFVFYEQYFGPGTRLTVT.

CDR3 amino acids: CATFTWAETQYF. For the CDR3, the DNA is TGTGCCACTTTTACCTGGGCGGAGACCCAGTACTTC. This sequence joins TRBV6-6 and TRBJ2-5; no clear D gene. V gave up 10 bases and J gave up 5 bases, with 14 bases separating them. Germline CDR1 MNHNY, CDR2 SVGAGI (reference sequence). The CDR3 is 12 residues long.

The chain's CDR3 is CASSLDPSPHNEQFF. DNA for the CDR3: TGTGCCAGCAGCTTAGATCCTTCCCCCCACAATGAGCAGTTCTTC. The chain carries TRBV7-9 and TRBJ2-1; unclear D gene. This CDR3 is 15 amino acids long. Looked up from germline, CDR1 is SEHNR and CDR2 is FQNEAQ (reference sequence). V was pared by 1 base and J by 5 bases, with 12 bases between.